This T cell receptor (beta chain) stems from a study of early T cells in non-severe SARS-CoV-2 infection. Whole-study results and caveats: VDJdb-based annotation leaned toward anti-spike CD8 responses and missed private and CD4 specificities.

TCRdb passed the 5' RACE reads through MiXCR, listing each CDR3 protein once. The data show some 64,000 distinct CDR3 sequences, approximately 9.1% seen once. On this clonotype: Its antigen is as yet unknown.

Trimming left V 8 bases short and J 0 bases short, with 17 bases between. This CDR3 has 15 amino acids. Germline CDR1 MNHEY, CDR2 SMNVEV (reference sequence). The sample was whole blood, taken at baseline. This TCR came from an adult who was a healthcare worker with PCR-confirmed SARS-CoV-2 infection or an uninfected control (not recorded which). The chain uses TRBV27 and TRBJ2-7; D is perhaps TRBD2 (6 bases). The CDR3 nucleotides read TGTGCCAGCGGAAACCGGGACGGGGGCTCCTACGAGCAGTACTTC. As protein: CASGNRDGGSYEQYF.